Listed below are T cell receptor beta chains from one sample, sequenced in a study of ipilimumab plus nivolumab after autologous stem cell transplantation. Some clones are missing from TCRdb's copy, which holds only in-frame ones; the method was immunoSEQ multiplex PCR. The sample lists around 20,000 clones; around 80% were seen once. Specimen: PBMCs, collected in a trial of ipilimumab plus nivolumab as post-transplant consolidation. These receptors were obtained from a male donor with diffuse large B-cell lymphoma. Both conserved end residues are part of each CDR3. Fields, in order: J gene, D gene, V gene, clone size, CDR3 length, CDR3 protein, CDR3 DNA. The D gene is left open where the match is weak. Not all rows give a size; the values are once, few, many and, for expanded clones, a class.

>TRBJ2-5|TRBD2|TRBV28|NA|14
CASTLWGGQETQYF
TGTGCCAGCACCCTCTGGGGGGGGCAAGAGACCCAGTACTTC
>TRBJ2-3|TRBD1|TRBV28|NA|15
CASRTGPTSTDTQYF
TGTGCCAGCAGGACAGGGCCCACTAGCACAGATACGCAGTATTTT
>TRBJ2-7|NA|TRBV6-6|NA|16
CASRPPEAGVPYEQYF
TGTGCCAGCAGACCACCGGAGGCAGGGGTCCCCTACGAGCAGTACTTC
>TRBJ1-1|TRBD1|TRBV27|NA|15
CASSPHGTGVSEAFF
TGTGCCAGCAGTCCCCATGGGACAGGGGTATCTGAAGCTTTCTTT
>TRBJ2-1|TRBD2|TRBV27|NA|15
CASSHRAGGPYEQFF
TGTGCCAGCAGCCACCGAGCGGGGGGGCCCTATGAGCAGTTCTTC
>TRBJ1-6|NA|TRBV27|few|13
CASSYGVGSPLHF
TGTGCCAGCAGTTATGGGGTTGGTTCACCCCTCCACTTT
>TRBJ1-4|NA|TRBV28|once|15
CASSSYRGPTEKLFF
TGTGCCAGCAGTTCATATAGGGGACCCACAGAAAAACTGTTTTTT
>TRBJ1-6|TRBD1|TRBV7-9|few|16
CASSDLIGQGNSPLHF
TGTGCCAGCAGCGATTTAATAGGACAGGGTAATTCACCCCTCCACTTT
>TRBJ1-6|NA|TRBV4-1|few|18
CASSREGWPGTSNSPLHF
TGCGCCAGCAGCCGAGAAGGATGGCCAGGGACTAGTAATTCACCCCTCCACTTT
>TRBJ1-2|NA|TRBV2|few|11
CASSRDGGYTF
TGTGCCAGCAGTAGGGACGGTGGCTACACCTTC
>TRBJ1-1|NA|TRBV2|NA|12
CASSEGEVEAFF
TGTGCCAGCAGTGAAGGGGAAGTGGAAGCTTTCTTT
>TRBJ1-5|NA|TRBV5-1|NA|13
CASSFYPDQPQHF
TGCGCCAGCAGCTTCTACCCAGATCAGCCCCAGCATTTT
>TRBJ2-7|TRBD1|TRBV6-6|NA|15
CASSSTGDPSGEQYF
TGTGCCAGCAGTTCGACAGGGGACCCCTCGGGGGAGCAGTACTTC
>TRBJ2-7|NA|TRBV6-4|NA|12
CASSDSYYEQYF
TGTGCCAGCAGTGACTCCTACTACGAGCAGTACTTC
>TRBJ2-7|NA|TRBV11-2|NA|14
CASSVDTGRNEQYF
TGTGCCAGCAGCGTCGATACAGGGAGGAACGAGCAGTACTTC
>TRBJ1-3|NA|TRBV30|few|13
CAWSLGNGNTIYF
TGTGCCTGGAGTTTGGGAAACGGAAACACCATATATTTT
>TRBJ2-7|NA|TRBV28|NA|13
CASIALWGNEQYF
TGTGCCAGCATAGCTCTTTGGGGAAACGAGCAGTACTTC
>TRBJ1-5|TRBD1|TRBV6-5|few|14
CASSSTGGHQPQHF
TGTGCCAGCAGTTCAACAGGGGGGCATCAGCCCCAGCATTTT
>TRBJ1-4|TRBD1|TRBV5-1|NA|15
CASSPDRVAGEKLFF
TGCGCCAGCAGCCCGGACAGGGTAGCAGGAGAAAAACTGTTTTTT
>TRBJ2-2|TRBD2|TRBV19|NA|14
CASRGTTLVGELFF
TGTGCCAGTAGGGGGACTACTCTAGTCGGGGAGCTGTTTTTT
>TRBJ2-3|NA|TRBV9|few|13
CASSVPGTDTQYF
TGTGCCAGCAGCGTCCCGGGCACAGATACGCAGTATTTT
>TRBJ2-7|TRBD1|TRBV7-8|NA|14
CASSLDRGGNEQYF
TGTGCCAGCAGCTTAGACAGGGGTGGGAACGAGCAGTACTTC
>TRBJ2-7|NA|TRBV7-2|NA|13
CASSPQTSYEQYF
TGTGCCAGCAGCCCCCAAACGAGTTACGAGCAGTACTTC
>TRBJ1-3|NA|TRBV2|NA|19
CASSEAVIFFSASGNTIYF
TGTGCCAGCAGTGAAGCAGTAATTTTTTTTTCGGCCTCTGGAAACACCATATATTTT
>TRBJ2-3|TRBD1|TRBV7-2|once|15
CASSSGQGAGDTQYF
TGTGCCAGCAGCTCGGGACAGGGGGCCGGAGATACGCAGTATTTT